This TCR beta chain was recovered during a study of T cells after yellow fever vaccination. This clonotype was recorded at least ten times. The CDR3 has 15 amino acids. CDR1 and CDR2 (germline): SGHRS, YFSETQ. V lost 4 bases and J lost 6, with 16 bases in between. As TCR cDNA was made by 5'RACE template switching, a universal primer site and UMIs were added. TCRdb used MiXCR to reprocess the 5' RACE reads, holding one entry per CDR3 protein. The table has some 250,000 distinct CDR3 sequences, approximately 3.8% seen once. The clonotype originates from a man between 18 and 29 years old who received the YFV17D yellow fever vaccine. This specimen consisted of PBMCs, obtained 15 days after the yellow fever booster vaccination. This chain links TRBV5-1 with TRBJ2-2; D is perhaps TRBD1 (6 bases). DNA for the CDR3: TGCGCCAGCAGCCCCCTGACAGGAGAATCCGGGGAGCTGTTTTTT. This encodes CASSPLTGESGELFF.